This T cell receptor (beta chain) stems from a study of T cell changes during pregnancy in multiple sclerosis. Sequencing was performed with immunoSEQ multiplex PCR; in TCRdb, only in-frame clones are kept and a portion is missing. This table holds approximately 44,000 clones, more than 85% found once. The CDR3 has 12 amino acids. Trimming shortened V by 9 bases and J by 1 base, and 9 bases separated the two germline ends. Germline loops: CDR1 MDHEN, CDR2 SYDVKM. The rearrangement links TRBV28 to TRBJ1-2; tentative D call: TRBD1 (5 bases). This clonotype was sampled from a female donor in good health, enrolled as a control in a pregnancy study. The specimen comprised CD4+ T cells from peripheral blood mononuclear cells, sampled in the second trimester of pregnancy. The CDR3 loop reads CASTTVNYGYTF. Written as DNA, the CDR3 is TGTGCCAGTACGACAGTTAACTATGGCTACACCTTC.